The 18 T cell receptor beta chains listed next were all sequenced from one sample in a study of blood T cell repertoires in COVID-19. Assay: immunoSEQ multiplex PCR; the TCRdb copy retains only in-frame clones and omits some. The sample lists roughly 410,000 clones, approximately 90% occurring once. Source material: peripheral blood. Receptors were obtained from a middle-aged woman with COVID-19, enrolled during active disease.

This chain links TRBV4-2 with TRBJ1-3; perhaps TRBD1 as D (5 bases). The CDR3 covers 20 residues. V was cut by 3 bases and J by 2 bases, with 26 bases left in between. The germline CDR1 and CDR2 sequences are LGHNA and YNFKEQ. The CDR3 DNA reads TGTGCCAGCAGCCACGAAACCGCCTCGAACTTAGGGGCCCCTGGAAACACCATATATTTT. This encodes CASSHETASNLGAPGNTIYF.

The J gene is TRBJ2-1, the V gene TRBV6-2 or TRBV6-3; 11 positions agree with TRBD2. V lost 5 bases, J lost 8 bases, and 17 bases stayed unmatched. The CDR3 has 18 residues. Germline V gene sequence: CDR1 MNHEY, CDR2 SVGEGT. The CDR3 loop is CASSDPPPLLAGDDEQFF. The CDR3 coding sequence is TGTGCCAGCAGTGACCCCCCCCCACTACTAGCGGGAGACGATGAGCAGTTCTTC.

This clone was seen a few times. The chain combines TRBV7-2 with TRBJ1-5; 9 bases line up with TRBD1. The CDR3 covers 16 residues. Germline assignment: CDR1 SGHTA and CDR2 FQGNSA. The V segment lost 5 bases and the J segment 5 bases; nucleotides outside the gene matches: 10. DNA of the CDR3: TGTGCCAGCAGCAATTCCGGGACAGGGAGGCATCAGCCCCAGCATTTT. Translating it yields CASSNSGTGRHQPQHF. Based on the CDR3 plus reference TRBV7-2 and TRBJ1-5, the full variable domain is GAGVSQSPSNKVTEKGKDVELRCDPISGHTALYWYRQSLGQGLEFLIYFQGNSAPDKSGLPSDRFSAERTGGSVSTLTIQRTQQEDSAVYLCASSNSGTGRHQPQHFGDGTRLSIL.

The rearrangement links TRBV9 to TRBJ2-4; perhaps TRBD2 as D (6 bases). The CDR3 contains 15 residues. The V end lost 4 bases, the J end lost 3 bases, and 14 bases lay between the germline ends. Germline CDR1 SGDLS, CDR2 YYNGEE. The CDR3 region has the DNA TGTGCCAGCAGCCCCGAGGGAGGAGGCAAAAACATTCAGTACTTC. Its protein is CASSPEGGGKNIQYF.

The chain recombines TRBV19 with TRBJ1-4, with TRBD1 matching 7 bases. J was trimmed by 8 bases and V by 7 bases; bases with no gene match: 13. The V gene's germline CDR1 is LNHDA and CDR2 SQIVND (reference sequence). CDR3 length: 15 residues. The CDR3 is CASTAQTGQKEKLFF. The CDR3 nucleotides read TGTGCCAGTACAGCGCAGACAGGGCAGAAGGAAAAACTGTTTTTT.

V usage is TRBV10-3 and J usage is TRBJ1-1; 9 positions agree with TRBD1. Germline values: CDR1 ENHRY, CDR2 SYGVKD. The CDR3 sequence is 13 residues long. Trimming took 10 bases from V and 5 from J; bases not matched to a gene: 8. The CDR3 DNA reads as TGTGCCACGTTACAGGGGGCAAGGACTGAAGCTTTCTTT. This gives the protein CATLQGARTEAFF.

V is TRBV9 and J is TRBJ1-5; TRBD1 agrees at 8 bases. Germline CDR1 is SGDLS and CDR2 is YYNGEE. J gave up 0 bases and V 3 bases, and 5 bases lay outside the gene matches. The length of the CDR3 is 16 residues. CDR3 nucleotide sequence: TGTGCCAGCAGCGCTGGACAGGGAGATAGCAATCAGCCCCAGCATTTT. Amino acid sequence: CASSAGQGDSNQPQHF.

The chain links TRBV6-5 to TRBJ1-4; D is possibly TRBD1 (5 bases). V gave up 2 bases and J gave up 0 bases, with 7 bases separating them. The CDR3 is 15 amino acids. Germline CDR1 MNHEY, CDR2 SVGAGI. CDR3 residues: CASSYQTATNEKLFF. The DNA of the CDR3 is TGTGCCAGCAGTTACCAGACAGCAACTAATGAAAAACTGTTTTTT.

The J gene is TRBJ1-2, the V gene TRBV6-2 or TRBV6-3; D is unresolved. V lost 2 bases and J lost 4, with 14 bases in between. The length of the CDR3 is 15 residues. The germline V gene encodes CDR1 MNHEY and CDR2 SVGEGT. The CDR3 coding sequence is TGTGCCAGCAGTTACGCGAACAGACCAGCCTATGGCTACACCTTC. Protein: CASSYANRPAYGYTF.

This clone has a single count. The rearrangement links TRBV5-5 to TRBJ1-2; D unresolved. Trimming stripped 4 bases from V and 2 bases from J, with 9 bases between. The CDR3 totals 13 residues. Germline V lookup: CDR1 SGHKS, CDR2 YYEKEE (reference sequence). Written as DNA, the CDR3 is TGTGCCAGCAGCCTTGACGGGAACTATGGCTACACCTTC. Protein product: CASSLDGNYGYTF.

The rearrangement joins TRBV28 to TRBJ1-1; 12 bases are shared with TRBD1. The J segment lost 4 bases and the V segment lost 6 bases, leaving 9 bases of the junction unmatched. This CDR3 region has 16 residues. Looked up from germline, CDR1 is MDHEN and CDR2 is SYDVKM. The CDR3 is CASSRPGQGAGTEAFF. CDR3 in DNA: TGTGCCAGCAGCCGACCGGGACAGGGGGCGGGCACTGAAGCTTTCTTT.

The CDR3 nucleotides read TGTGCCAGCTCACTTGCACAGGGGATTATTAGGACCATATATTTT. Its protein product is CASSLAQGIIRTIYF. This chain links TRBV18 with TRBJ1-3, with TRBD1 matching 7 bases. The CDR3 spans 15 residues. Germline V lookup: CDR1 KGHSH, CDR2 LQKENI. V lost 4 bases and J lost 10; bases outside the gene matches: 13.

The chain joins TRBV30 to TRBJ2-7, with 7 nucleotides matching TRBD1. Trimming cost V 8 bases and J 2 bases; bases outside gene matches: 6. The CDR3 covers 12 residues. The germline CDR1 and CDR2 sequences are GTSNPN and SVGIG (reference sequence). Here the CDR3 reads CAGGDRAYEQYF. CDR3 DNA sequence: TGTGCCGGGGGCGACAGGGCCTACGAGCAGTACTTC.

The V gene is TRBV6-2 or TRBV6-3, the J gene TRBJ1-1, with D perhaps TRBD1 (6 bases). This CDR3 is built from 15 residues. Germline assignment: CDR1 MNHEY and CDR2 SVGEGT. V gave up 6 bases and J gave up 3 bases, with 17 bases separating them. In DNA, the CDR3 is TGTGCCAGCAGCTCCCTAGACAGGATCTACACTGAAGCTTTCTTT. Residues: CASSSLDRIYTEAFF.

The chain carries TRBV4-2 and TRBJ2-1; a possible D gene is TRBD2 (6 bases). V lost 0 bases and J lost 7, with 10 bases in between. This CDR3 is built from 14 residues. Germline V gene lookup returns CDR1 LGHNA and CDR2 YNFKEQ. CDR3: CASSQDARGNEQFF. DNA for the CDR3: TGTGCCAGCAGCCAAGATGCGCGGGGTAATGAGCAGTTCTTC.

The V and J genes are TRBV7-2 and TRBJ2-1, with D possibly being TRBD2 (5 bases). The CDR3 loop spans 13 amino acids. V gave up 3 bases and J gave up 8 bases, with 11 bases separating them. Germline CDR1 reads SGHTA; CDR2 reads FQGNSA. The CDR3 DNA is TGTGCCAGCAGCTTGGACTTAAGCGATGAGCAGTTCTTC. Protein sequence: CASSLDLSDEQFF.

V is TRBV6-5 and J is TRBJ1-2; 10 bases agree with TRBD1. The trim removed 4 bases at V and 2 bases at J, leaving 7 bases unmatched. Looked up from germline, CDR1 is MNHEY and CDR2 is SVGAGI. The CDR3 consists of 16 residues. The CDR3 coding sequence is TGTGCCAGCAGTTCAACCGGGACAGGGGTGAACTATGGCTACACCTTC. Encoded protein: CASSSTGTGVNYGYTF.

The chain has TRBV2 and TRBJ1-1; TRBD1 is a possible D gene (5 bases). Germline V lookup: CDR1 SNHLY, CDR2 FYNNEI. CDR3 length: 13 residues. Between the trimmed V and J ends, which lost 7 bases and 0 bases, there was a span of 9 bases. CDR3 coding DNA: TGTGCCAGCATGAAGGGGATGAACACTGAAGCTTTCTTT. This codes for CASMKGMNTEAFF.